One T cell receptor beta chain is described in this entry. Antigen specificity is unknown. Template-switch reactions added UMIs with a 6-nucleotide sample barcode. TCRdb derives one entry per CDR3 protein from the 5' RACE reads, leaving out DNA. Across 170,000 or so distinct CDR3 sequences, the top ten clones capture 6% to 9.5% of the sample. The authors isolated total RNA from whole blood without sorting T cells. This sample was included in a study of monozygotic twins with inflammatory bowel disease. Findings and caveats of the study: What may have added variability to patient repertoires is that immunosuppressive treatments differed.

The CDR3 sequence is 16 residues long. The germline V gene encodes CDR1 MNHNS and CDR2 SASEGT. The rearrangement uses TRBV6-1 and TRBJ1-3. The sample comprised blood. The source of this sequence is a human donor with ulcerative colitis or Crohn's disease, or a healthy co-twin of an affected twin (not recorded which). The CDR3 loop reads CASSERRPVFGDTIYF.